The present T cell receptor (beta chain) was sequenced within a study of shared clonotypes between healthy human individuals. The investigators split CD4+ cells into a CD45RA+ naive subset and a CD45RA-negative memory subset. V gave up 5 bases and J gave up 3 bases, with 12 bases separating them. The CDR3 runs to 14 residues. The germline CDR1 and CDR2 sequences are SGHTA and FQGNSA. The table came from immunoSEQ multiplex PCR; TCRdb's copy has only in-frame clones and leaves some out. The sample shows millions of clones, 90% to 95% of them seen only once. This TCR derives from a man aged 18-30 years in good health. Sequenced: naive CD4+ T cells sorted from blood. As for subset: CD45RA+ positively selected. This chain joins TRBV7-2 and TRBJ2-3; D not certain. The CDR3 reads CASSPAAVTDTQYF. DNA of the CDR3: TGTGCCAGCAGCCCCGCCGCGGTTACAGATACGCAGTATTTT.